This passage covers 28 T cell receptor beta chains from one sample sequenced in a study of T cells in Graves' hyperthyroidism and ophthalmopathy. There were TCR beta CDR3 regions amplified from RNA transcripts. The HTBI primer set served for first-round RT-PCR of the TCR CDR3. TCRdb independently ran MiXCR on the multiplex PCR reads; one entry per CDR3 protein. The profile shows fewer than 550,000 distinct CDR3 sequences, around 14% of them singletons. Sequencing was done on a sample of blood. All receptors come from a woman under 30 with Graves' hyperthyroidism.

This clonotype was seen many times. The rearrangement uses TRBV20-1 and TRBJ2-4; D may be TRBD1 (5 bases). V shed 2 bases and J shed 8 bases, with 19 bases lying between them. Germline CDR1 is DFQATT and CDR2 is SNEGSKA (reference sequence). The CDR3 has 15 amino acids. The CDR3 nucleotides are TGCAGTGCTAGATCTCGAATGAAGACAGTCGACATTCAGTACTTC. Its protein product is CSARSRMKTVDIQYF.

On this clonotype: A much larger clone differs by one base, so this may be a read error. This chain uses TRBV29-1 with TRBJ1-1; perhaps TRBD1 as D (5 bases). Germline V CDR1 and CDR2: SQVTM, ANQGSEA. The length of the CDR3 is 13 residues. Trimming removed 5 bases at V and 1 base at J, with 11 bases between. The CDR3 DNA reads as TGCAGCGTTATGGGACCGAGGAACACTGAAGCTTTCTTT. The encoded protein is CSVMGPRNTEAFF.

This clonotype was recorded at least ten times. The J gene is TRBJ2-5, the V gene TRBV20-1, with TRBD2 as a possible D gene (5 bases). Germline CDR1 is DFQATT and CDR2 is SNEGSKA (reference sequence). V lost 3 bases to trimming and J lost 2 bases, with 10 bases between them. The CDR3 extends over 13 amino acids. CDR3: CSASGRLQETQYF. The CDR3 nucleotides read TGCAGTGCTAGTGGCCGACTACAAGAGACCCAGTACTTC.

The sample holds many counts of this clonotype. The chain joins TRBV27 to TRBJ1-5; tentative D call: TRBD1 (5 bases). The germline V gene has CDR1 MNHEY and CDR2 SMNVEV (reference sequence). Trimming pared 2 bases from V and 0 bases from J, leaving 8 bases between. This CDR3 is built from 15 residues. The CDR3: CASSLNRLSNQPQHF. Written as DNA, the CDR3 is TGTGCCAGCAGTTTAAACAGGCTTAGCAATCAGCCCCAGCATTTT.

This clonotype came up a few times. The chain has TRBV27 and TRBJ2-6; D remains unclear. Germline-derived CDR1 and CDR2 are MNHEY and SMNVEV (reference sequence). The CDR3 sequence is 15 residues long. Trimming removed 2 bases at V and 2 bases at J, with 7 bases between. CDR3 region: CASSLIGAGANVLTF. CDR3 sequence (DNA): TGTGCCAGCAGTTTAATAGGAGCTGGGGCCAACGTCCTGACTTTC.

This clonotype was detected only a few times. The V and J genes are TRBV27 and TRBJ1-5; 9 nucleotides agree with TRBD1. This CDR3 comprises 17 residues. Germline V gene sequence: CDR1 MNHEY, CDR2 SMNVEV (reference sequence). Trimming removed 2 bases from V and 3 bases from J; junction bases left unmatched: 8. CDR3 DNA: TGTGCCAGCAGTTTAGGACCGGGACAGGGCTTCAATCAGCCCCAGCATTTT. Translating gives CASSLGPGQGFNQPQHF.

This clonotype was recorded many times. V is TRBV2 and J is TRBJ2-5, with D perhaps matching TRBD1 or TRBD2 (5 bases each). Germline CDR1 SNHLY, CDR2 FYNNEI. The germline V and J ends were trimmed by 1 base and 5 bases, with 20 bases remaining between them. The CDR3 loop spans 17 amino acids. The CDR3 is CASSEELTGTSRETQYF. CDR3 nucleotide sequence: TGTGCCAGCAGTGAAGAACTAACCGGGACCAGCAGGGAGACCCAGTACTTC.

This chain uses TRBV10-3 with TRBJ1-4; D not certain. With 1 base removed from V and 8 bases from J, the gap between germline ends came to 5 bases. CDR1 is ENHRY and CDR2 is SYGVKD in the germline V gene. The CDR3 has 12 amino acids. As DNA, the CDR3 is TGTGCCATCAGTGAGTGGGGAGAAAAACTGTTTTTT. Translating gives CAISEWGEKLFF.

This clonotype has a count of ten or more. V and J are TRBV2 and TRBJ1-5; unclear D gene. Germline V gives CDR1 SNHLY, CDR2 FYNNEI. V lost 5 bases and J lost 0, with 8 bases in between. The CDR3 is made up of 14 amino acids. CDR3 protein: CASSSSLSNQPQHF. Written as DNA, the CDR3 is TGTGCCAGCAGTTCCAGCCTTAGCAATCAGCCCCAGCATTTT.

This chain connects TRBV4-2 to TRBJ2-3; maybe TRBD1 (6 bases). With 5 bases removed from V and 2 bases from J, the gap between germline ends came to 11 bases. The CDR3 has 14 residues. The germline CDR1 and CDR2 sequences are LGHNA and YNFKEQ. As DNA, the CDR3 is TGTGCCAGCAGCGAGGGGGACCCCACAGATACGCAGTATTTT. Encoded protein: CASSEGDPTDTQYF.

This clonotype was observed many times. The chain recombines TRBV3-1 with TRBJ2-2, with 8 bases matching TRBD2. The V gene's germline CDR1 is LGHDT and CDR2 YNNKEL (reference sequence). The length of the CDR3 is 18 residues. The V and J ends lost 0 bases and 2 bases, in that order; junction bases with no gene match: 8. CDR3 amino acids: CASSQEQSAGGNTGELFF. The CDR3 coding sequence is TGTGCCAGCAGCCAAGAACAGTCGGCGGGAGGAAACACCGGGGAGCTGTTTTTT.

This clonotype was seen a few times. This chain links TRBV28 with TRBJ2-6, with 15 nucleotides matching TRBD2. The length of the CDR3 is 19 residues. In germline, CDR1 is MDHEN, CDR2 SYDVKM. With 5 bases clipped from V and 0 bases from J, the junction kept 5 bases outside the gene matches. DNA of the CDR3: TGTGCCAGCAGTATGGGACTAGCGGGAGGTACCTCTGGGGCCAACGTCCTGACTTTC. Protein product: CASSMGLAGGTSGANVLTF. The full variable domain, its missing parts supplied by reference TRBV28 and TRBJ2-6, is DVKVTQSSRYLVKRTGEKVFLECVQDMDHENMFWYRQDPGLGLRLIYFSYDVKMKEKGDIPEGYSVSREKKERFSLILESASTNQTSMYLCASSMGLAGGTSGANVLTFGAGSRLTVL.

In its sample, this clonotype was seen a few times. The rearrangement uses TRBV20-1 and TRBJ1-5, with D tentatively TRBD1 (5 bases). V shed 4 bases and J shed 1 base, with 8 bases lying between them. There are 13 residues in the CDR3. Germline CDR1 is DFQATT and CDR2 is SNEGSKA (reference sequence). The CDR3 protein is CSAKTDSNQPQHF. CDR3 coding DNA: TGCAGTGCTAAGACAGACAGCAATCAGCCCCAGCATTTT.

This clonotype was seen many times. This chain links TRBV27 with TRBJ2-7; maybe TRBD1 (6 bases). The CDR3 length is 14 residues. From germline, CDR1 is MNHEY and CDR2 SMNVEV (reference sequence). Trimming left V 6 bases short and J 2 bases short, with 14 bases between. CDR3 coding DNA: TGTGCCAGCAGACCAGGGGATTTAGCCTACGAGCAGTACTTC. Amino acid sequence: CASRPGDLAYEQYF.

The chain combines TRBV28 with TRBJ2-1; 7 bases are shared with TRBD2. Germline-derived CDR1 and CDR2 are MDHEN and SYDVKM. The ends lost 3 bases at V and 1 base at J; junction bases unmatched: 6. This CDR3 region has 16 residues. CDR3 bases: TGTGCCAGCAGTTTGAATCCTAGCGGATCCTACAATGAGCAGTTCTTC. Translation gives CASSLNPSGSYNEQFF. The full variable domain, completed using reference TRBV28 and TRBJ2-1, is DVKVTQSSRYLVKRTGEKVFLECVQDMDHENMFWYRQDPGLGLRLIYFSYDVKMKEKGDIPEGYSVSREKKERFSLILESASTNQTSMYLCASSLNPSGSYNEQFFGPGTRLTVL.

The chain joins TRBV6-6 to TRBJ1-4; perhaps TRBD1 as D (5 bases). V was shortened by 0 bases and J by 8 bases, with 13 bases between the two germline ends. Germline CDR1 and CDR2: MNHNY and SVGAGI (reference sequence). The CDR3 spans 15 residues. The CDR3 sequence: CASSYSTGRDEKLFF. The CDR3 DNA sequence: TGTGCCAGCAGTTACTCGACGGGGCGTGACGAAAAACTGTTTTTT.

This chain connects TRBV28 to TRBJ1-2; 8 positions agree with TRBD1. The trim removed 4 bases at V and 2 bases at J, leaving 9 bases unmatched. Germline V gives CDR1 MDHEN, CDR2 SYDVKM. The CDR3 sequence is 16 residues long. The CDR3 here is CASSSPQGAANYGYTF. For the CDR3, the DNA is TGTGCCAGCAGTTCCCCCCAGGGGGCAGCGAACTATGGCTACACCTTC.

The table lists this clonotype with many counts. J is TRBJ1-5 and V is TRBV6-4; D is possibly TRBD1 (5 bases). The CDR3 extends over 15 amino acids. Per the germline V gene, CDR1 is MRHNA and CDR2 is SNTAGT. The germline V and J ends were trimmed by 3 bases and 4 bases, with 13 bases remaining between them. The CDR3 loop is CASSEKSGGNQPQHF. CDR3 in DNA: TGTGCCAGCAGTGAAAAGAGCGGGGGAAATCAGCCCCAGCATTTT.

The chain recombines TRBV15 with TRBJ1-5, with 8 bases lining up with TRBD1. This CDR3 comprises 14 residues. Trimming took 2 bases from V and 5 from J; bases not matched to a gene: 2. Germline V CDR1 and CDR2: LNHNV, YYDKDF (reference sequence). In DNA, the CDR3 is TGTGCCACCAGCAGATCGACAGGGGATCAGCCCCAGCATTTT. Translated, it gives CATSRSTGDQPQHF.

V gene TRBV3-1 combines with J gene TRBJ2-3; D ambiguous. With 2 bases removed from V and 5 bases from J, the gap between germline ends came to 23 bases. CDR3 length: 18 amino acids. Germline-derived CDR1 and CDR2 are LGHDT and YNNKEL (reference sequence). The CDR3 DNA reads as TGTGCCAGCAGCCAACGGATCCTCGCAGCAGGCCTGGGAGATACGCAGTATTTT. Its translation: CASSQRILAAGLGDTQYF.

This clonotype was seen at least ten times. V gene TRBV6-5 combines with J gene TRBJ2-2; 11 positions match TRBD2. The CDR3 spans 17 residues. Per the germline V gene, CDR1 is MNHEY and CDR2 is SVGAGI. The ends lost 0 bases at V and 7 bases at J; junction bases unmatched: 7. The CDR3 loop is CASSYSSGSGRVGELFF. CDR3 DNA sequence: TGTGCCAGCAGTTACTCGTCTGGTAGCGGGAGGGTCGGGGAGCTGTTTTTT.

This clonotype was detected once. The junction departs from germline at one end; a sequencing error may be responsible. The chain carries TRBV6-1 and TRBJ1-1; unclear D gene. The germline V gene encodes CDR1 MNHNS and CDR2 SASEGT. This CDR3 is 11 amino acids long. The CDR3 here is CAGRRNTEAFF. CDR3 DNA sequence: TGTGCCGGCAGAAGGAACACTGAAGCTTTCTTT.

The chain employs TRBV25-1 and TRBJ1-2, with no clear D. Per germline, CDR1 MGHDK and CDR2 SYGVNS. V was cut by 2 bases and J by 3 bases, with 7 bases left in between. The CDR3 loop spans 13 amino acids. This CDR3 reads CASSEGFDYGYTF. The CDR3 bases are TGTGCCAGCAGTGAAGGATTTGACTATGGCTACACCTTC.

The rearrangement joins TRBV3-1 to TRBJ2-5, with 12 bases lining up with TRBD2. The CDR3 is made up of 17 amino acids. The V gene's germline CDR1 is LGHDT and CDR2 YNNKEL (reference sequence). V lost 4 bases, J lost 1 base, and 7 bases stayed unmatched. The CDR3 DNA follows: TGTGCCAGCAGCCGGGCCGGACTAGCGGGATCCCAAGAGACCCAGTACTTC. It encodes CASSRAGLAGSQETQYF.

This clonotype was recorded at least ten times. CDR3 DNA sequence: TGTGCCAGCAGGCCCTCCGCGGGGGGCCCCTCGATGGGGCAGTTCTTC. Its translation: CASRPSAGGPSMGQFF. The chain combines TRBV12-3 or TRBV12-4 with TRBJ2-1; 8 nucleotides line up with TRBD2. The length of the CDR3 is 16 residues. V shed 6 bases, J shed 12 bases, and the junction held 19 bases outside the gene matches.

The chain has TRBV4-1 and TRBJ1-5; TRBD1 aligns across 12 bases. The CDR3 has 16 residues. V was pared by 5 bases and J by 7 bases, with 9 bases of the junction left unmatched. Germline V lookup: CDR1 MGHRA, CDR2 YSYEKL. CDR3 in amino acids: CASSAPGQGARQPQHF. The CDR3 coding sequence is TGCGCCAGCAGCGCTCCGGGACAGGGGGCGCGGCAGCCCCAGCATTTT.

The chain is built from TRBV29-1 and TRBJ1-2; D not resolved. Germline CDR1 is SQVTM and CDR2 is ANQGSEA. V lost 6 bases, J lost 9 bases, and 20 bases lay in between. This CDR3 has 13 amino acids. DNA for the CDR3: TGCAGCGTAAGAGACAAGGCCCTTGAAAGCTACACCTTC. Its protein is CSVRDKALESYTF.

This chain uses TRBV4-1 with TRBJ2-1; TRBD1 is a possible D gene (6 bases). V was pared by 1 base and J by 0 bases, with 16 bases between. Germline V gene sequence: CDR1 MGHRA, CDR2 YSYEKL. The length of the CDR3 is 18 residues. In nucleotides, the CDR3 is TGCGCCAGCAGCCAAGGTCTAGGGGGAAAAAGCTCCTACAATGAGCAGTTCTTC. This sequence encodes CASSQGLGGKSSYNEQFF.